Included here is one TCR beta chain sequence, with context. Its antigen is unidentified. The ends lost 0 bases at V and 5 bases at J; junction bases unmatched: 3. Germline V lookup: CDR1 MDHEN, CDR2 SYDVKM. CDR3 length: 15 amino acids. PCR primers comprised 60 Vbeta and 13 Jbeta primers. The table came from immunoSEQ multiplex PCR; TCRdb's copy has only in-frame clones and leaves some out. This table has 220,000 or so clones, around 73% appearing once. This entry comes from a study of cytomegalovirus exposure and HLA in healthy donors. Study-level findings and limits: High sensitivity and specificity were reportedly achieved when the classifier diagnosed cytomegalovirus status. The study flagged around 160 TCR beta chains as cytomegalovirus-associated. Common viral pathogens seemed to be connected with several of the most significant clusters, according to a later analysis.

This chain links TRBV28 with TRBJ1-1; TRBD1 matches 10 bases. Specimen: PBMCs. The sequence was collected from a male donor in good health and CMV-seronegative. In DNA, the CDR3 is TGTGCCAGCAGTTTATGGGGGACAGGGGTAACTGAAGCTTTCTTT. Protein product: CASSLWGTGVTEAFF.